These 9 T cell receptor beta chains came from one sample sequenced in a study of blood T cell repertoires in COVID-19. Some clones are missing from TCRdb's copy, which holds only in-frame ones; the method was immunoSEQ multiplex PCR. The table lists approximately 230,000 clones, about nine tenths of them singletons. The specimen sequenced was PBMCs or T cells enriched from blood (not recorded which). The origin of the receptors is a man aged 35 to 55 who had recovered from COVID-19.

This sequence joins TRBV28 and TRBJ1-4; maybe TRBD1 (5 bases). This CDR3 is built from 14 residues. Germline V gene sequence: CDR1 MDHEN, CDR2 SYDVKM. V shed 7 bases and J shed 2 bases, with 11 bases lying between them. The CDR3 loop is CASTLGGTNEKLFF. DNA for the CDR3: TGTGCCAGCACCCTCGGGGGGACTAATGAAAAACTGTTTTTT.

The J gene is TRBJ1-6, the V gene TRBV2; D is perhaps TRBD1 (5 bases). V was cut by 6 bases and J by 9 bases, with 12 bases left in between. Germline V gene lookup returns CDR1 SNHLY and CDR2 FYNNEI. This CDR3 has 13 amino acids. The CDR3 region has the DNA TGTGCCAGCAGGGGGGGTACGGGTTCACCCCTCCACTTT. It specifies CASRGGTGSPLHF. The complete variable domain, with remaining parts taken from reference TRBV2 and TRBJ1-6, reads EPEVTQTPSHQVTQMGQEVILRCVPISNHLYFYWYRQILGQKVEFLVSFYNNEISEKSEIFDDQFSVERPDGSNFTLKIRSTKLEDSAMYFCASRGGTGSPLHFGNGTRLTVT.

With regard to this clone: The identical CDR3 is also encoded by other nucleotide sequences in the sample. V and J are TRBV27 and TRBJ2-7, with 12 bases aligning to TRBD2. This CDR3 region has 14 residues. V trimming: 6 bases; J trimming: 2 bases; junction bases outside the gene matches: 2. Germline-derived CDR1 and CDR2 are MNHEY and SMNVEV (reference sequence). The CDR3 loop reads CASRGLAGTYEQYF. The CDR3 DNA follows: TGTGCCAGCAGAGGACTAGCGGGGACCTACGAGCAGTACTTC.

The chain carries TRBV19 and TRBJ1-4, with D hard to call. V lost 1 base and J lost 4, with 10 bases in between. The CDR3 consists of 15 residues. Germline CDR1 reads LNHDA; CDR2 reads SQIVND (reference sequence). Written as DNA, the CDR3 is TGTGCCAGTAGTATAGGAAACAGCAATAATGAAAAACTGTTTTTT. It is translated as CASSIGNSNNEKLFF.

The CDR3 DNA reads as TGTGCCACCAAGACAGGGGGCTTAGATCAGCCCCAGCATTTT. Translated: CATKTGGLDQPQHF. The chain couples TRBV10-3 to TRBJ1-5; 10 nucleotides match TRBD1. V was pared by 10 bases and J by 5 bases, with 8 bases of the junction left unmatched. The germline V gene encodes CDR1 ENHRY and CDR2 SYGVKD. This CDR3 is built from 14 residues.

The chain couples TRBV27 to TRBJ1-2, with a possible D match to TRBD1 (6 bases). V was clipped by 5 bases and J by 6 bases, with 13 bases between them. In germline, CDR1 is MNHEY, CDR2 SMNVEV (reference sequence). This CDR3 region has 13 residues. DNA of the CDR3: TGTGCCAGCAGTACCTACAGGGATGATGGCTACACCTTC. This encodes CASSTYRDDGYTF.

The chain recombines TRBV27 with TRBJ2-1, with TRBD2 identical over 7 bases. J gave up 14 bases and V 6 bases, and 7 bases lay outside the gene matches. The germline V gene has CDR1 MNHEY and CDR2 SMNVEV (reference sequence). The CDR3 sequence is 11 residues long. The CDR3 DNA reads as TGTGCCAGCAGCACGGGAGGAGGCGAGTTCTTC. Its protein is CASSTGGGEFF.

This chain links TRBV7-8 with TRBJ2-7, with a possible D match to TRBD1 (6 bases). Germline CDR1 and CDR2: SGHVS and FQNEAQ. Trimming stripped 5 bases from V and 7 bases from J, with 12 bases between. The CDR3 consists of 12 residues. CDR3 nucleotide sequence: TGTGCCAGCAGCCAGGTGAGGGGGGAGCAGTACTTC. This sequence encodes CASSQVRGEQYF.

V gene TRBV5-6 combines with J gene TRBJ2-1; D call uncertain. V lost 2 bases, J lost 0 bases, and 9 bases lay in between. Germline-derived CDR1 and CDR2 are SGHDT and YYEEEE. This CDR3 region has 15 residues. The CDR3 loop reads CASSFGLSSYNEQFF. The CDR3 DNA reads as TGTGCCAGCAGCTTTGGGCTGAGCTCCTACAATGAGCAGTTCTTC.